A selection of T cell receptor beta chains follows, all from one sample in a study of vaccination and CD4 T cells after COVID-19. In TCRdb, the PCR reads were re-called with MiXCR into one record per CDR3 protein. The table has about 5,700 distinct CDR3 sequences, 30% seen once; the top ten hold under 25%. These TCRs' antigens remain unknown. The sequencing here drew on CD4+ T cells from blood, cultured in vitro, taken after SARS-CoV-2 vaccination. The receptors come from a human donor who had recovered from COVID-19. Each CDR3 is given with its conserved first and last residue. A D gene is named only where the DNA matches it firmly. Size values are once, few and many counts, or a class for expanded clones, and some rows have none.

V: TRBV6-2/TRBV6-3; J: TRBJ2-6; D: NA; size: NA; CDR3: CASSYWGTGANVLTF; DNA: TGTGCCAGCAGTTACTGGGGGACTGGGGCCAACGTCCTGACTTTC
V: TRBV24-1; J: TRBJ2-5; D: NA; size: medium-sized; CDR3: CATSDGAQETQYF; DNA: TGTGCCACCAGCGATGGCGCTCAAGAGACCCAGTACTTC
V: TRBV21-1; J: TRBJ1-1; D: NA; size: few; CDR3: CASSNWDRGMRTEAFF; DNA: TGTGCCAGCAGCAACTGGGACAGGGGGATGAGGACTGAAGCTTTCTTT
V: TRBV7-2; J: TRBJ2-7; D: NA; size: medium-sized; CDR3: CASSSFGGYEQYF; DNA: TGTGCCAGCAGCTCCTTTGGGGGCTACGAGCAGTACTTC
V: TRBV5-1; J: TRBJ2-5; D: NA; size: NA; CDR3: CASRSGGQGGTQYF; DNA: TGCGCCAGCAGGTCGGGGGGCCAGGGAGGGACCCAGTACTTC
V: TRBV10-3; J: TRBJ2-7; D: NA; size: NA; CDR3: CAISPRGVAREQYF; DNA: TGTGCCATCAGTCCACGAGGGGTGGCGCGTGAGCAGTACTTC
V: TRBV29-1; J: TRBJ1-1; D: NA; size: few; CDR3: CSGRRTASNTEAFF; DNA: TGCAGCGGCAGAAGGACAGCTTCGAACACTGAAGCTTTCTTT
V: TRBV11-3; J: TRBJ2-7; D: TRBD2; size: few; CDR3: CASSLDRGAYEQYF; DNA: TGTGCCAGCAGCTTAGACCGGGGGGCCTACGAGCAGTACTTC
V: TRBV20-1; J: TRBJ1-1; D: NA; size: medium-sized; CDR3: CSARHTEAFF; DNA: TGCAGTGCTAGGCACACTGAAGCTTTCTTT
V: TRBV20-1; J: TRBJ2-1; D: NA; size: NA; CDR3: CSARADYSGNNEQFF; DNA: TGCAGTGCTAGAGCTGACTATAGCGGTAACAATGAGCAGTTCTTC
V: TRBV10-1; J: TRBJ2-1; D: NA; size: NA; CDR3: CASSPGGPYNEQFF; DNA: TGCGCCAGCAGCCCGGGGGGCCCCTACAATGAGCAGTTCTTC
V: TRBV6-1; J: TRBJ2-6; D: TRBD1; size: NA; CDR3: CASSDGTAGANVLTF; DNA: TGTGCCAGCAGTGATGGGACAGCTGGGGCCAACGTCCTGACTTTC